This TCR beta chain was obtained from a study of T-cell reconstitution after alpha-beta-depleted transplantation in children. Regarding the study as a whole: Fresh T-cell production supplied most of the T-cell counts and diversity seen one year after transplant.

This clonotype was seen only a few times. The antigen is unknown. The germline V gene encodes CDR1 WSHSY and CDR2 SAAADI. This CDR3 is built from 14 residues. Between the trimmed V and J ends, which lost 3 bases and 3 bases, there was a span of 9 bases. The library targeted TCRbeta and was prepared with unique molecular identifiers. Using its own MiXCR run on the PCR reads, TCRdb lists one record per CDR3 protein. The table lists 800,000 to 1,000,000 distinct CDR3 sequences, less than 30% of them singletons. The J gene is TRBJ1-5, the V gene TRBV10-2; a weak D match, TRBD1 (6 bases). The TCR sequence derives from a boy younger than two who had a stem cell transplant for SCID, so the T cells may come from the graft donor. The starting material was PBMCs, mostly from graft donor cells, obtained 360 days after TCRalphabeta/CD19-depleted stem cell transplant. Here the CDR3 reads CASSDRGFNQPQHF. DNA of the CDR3: TGCGCCAGCAGTGACAGGGGTTTCAATCAGCCCCAGCATTTT.